Described below is a single T cell receptor beta chain sequence and its context. Its matching antigen is unknown. The data were obtained in a study of cytomegalovirus exposure and HLA in healthy donors. The PCR employed 60 Vbeta primers together with 13 Jbeta primers. Clones were sequenced by immunoSEQ multiplex PCR, and TCRdb holds only the in-frame ones, with some missing. The table includes 90,000 to 120,000 clones, roughly 70% detected once. Study-level findings and limits: There were several of the most significant clusters that appeared linked to common viral pathogens in a later analysis. Prediction of most subjects' HLA-A and HLA-B alleles by TCR beta sequences was reportedly accurate. As was reported, the classifier diagnosed cytomegalovirus status with high specificity and sensitivity. CMV serostatus was the sole immune exposure information available.

The CDR3 sequence is 15 residues long. V was pared by 4 bases and J by 8 bases, with 12 bases of the junction left unmatched. Germline V lookup: CDR1 SGHTA, CDR2 FQGNSA. The clonotype comes from a woman aged 35 to 49 in good health and CMV-seropositive. The sequenced sample was PBMCs. The rearrangement joins TRBV7-2 to TRBJ2-3; TRBD1 matches 7 bases. CDR3: CASSSKGGSFGTQYF. CDR3 coding DNA: TGTGCCAGCAGCTCAAAAGGGGGCTCGTTTGGTACGCAGTATTTT.